The 26 T cell receptor beta chains presented below share a single source sample, sequenced in a study of T-cell reconstitution after alpha-beta-depleted transplantation in children. Researchers prepared the TCRbeta library using unique molecular identifiers, the study reports. TCRdb re-called the PCR reads with MiXCR, one entry per CDR3 protein. This table holds 500,000 to 600,000 distinct CDR3 sequences, 32% found once. Sequenced material: PBMCs from the stem cell graft donor, taken from the stem cell graft. These receptors were collected from a human donor who donated a stem cell graft to a child with aplastic anemia.

This clonotype was seen a few times. One junction end does not reproduce the germline sequence, and a read error may be involved. This chain joins TRBV6-1 and TRBJ1-5; TRBD1 is a possible D gene (6 bases). CDR3 length equals 13 residues. Germline-derived CDR1 and CDR2 are MNHNS and SASEGT. In DNA, the CDR3 is TGTGCCAGCGGTGAACAGGGAGGGCAGCCCCAGCATTTT. It encodes CASGEQGGQPQHF.

This sequence joins TRBV29-1 and TRBJ2-7; D is perhaps TRBD1 (5 bases). Germline lookup yields CDR1 SQVTM and CDR2 ANQGSEA. The length of the CDR3 is 11 residues. The CDR3, as DNA: TGCGGCGTTGGGCAGGGCGACGAGCAGTACGTC. Its translation is CGVGQGDEQYV.

This clonotype has ten or more counts. The chain couples TRBV4-2 to TRBJ2-7, with TRBD2 matching over 11 bases. This CDR3 spans 15 amino acids. V dropped 5 bases and J dropped 6; count of bases not matched to a gene: 9. Germline CDR1 LGHNA, CDR2 YNFKEQ. The CDR3 reads CASSGTSGSWGEQYF. CDR3 in DNA: TGTGCCAGCAGCGGAACTAGCGGGAGTTGGGGCGAGCAGTACTTC.

The CDR3 DNA reads TGTGCCAGCAGCCCCGGACAGGGTAGTTACACTGAAGCTTTCTTT. Protein: CASSPGQGSYTEAFF. The chain is built from TRBV11-2 and TRBJ1-1, with TRBD1 matching 8 bases. The CDR3 totals 15 residues. V lost 5 bases and J lost 3; bases outside the gene matches: 8. Germline CDR1 SGHAT, CDR2 FQNNGV.

Details on this clonotype: The junction departs from the called germline gene at one end, perhaps through a read error. The chain links TRBV12-3 or TRBV12-4 to TRBJ1-5; a weak D match, TRBD1 (6 bases). This CDR3 spans 14 amino acids. The CDR3 sequence is CASSLEGGGQPQDF. The CDR3 bases are TGTGCCAGCAGTTTAGAGGGGGGGGGTCAGCCCCAGGATTTT.

This clonotype came up a few times. The rearrangement uses TRBV12-3 or TRBV12-4 and TRBJ2-7; D is unresolved. The V end lost 1 base, the J end lost 2 bases, and 9 bases lay between the germline ends. This CDR3 has 14 residues. CDR3 protein: CASSLGRSPYEQYF. The CDR3 coding sequence is TGTGCCAGCAGTTTAGGACGGAGTCCCTACGAGCAGTACTTC.

Only a few counts were recorded for this clonotype. This sequence joins TRBV6-1 and TRBJ2-5, with D possibly TRBD1 on 6 matching bases. Trimming removed 5 bases at V and 2 bases at J, with 15 bases between. The CDR3 has 15 amino acids. Germline V gene data show CDR1 as MNHNS and CDR2 as SASEGT. In DNA form, the CDR3 reads TGTGCCAGCAGTACGGCTTGGGGGCCACAAGAGACCCAGTACTTC. It is translated as CASSTAWGPQETQYF.

V gene TRBV4-3 combines with J gene TRBJ2-2, with D perhaps matching TRBD1 or TRBD2 (5 bases each). Germline lookup yields CDR1 LGHNA and CDR2 YSLEER. The CDR3 length is 17 residues. V gave up 0 bases and J gave up 0 bases, with 11 bases separating them. The CDR3 coding sequence is TGCGCCAGCAGCCAAGATCGGGACGGCGCGAACACCGGGGAGCTGTTTTTT. Amino acids: CASSQDRDGANTGELFF.

This clonotype was counted a few times. The gene calls are TRBV12-3 or TRBV12-4 and TRBJ1-1; 8 bases align to TRBD1. CDR3 length: 15 residues. With V trimmed by 9 bases and J by 7 bases, 16 bases remained unmatched. CDR3 in amino acids: CASIRDRWTRGEAFF. DNA of the CDR3: TGTGCCAGTATCCGGGACAGGTGGACCAGGGGTGAAGCTTTCTTT.

The rearrangement links TRBV6-5 to TRBJ2-1; no clear D gene. The CDR3 extends over 15 amino acids. The ends were cut back, 0 bases at V and 0 bases at J, with 6 bases in the middle. Germline V CDR1 and CDR2: MNHEY, SVGAGI. The CDR3 sequence is CASSYSEPSYNEQFF. In DNA, the CDR3 is TGTGCCAGCAGTTACTCCGAGCCCTCCTACAATGAGCAGTTCTTC.

The CDR3 region has the DNA TGTGCCAGTAGTCCAGGACACTTAAGCTCCTACAATGAGCAGTTCTTC. Its translation: CASSPGHLSSYNEQFF. This rearrangement joins TRBV19 to TRBJ2-1; maybe TRBD1 (5 bases). The V end lost 5 bases, the J end lost 0 bases, and 14 bases lay between the germline ends. Germline V gene lookup returns CDR1 LNHDA and CDR2 SQIVND (reference sequence). CDR3 length: 16 residues.

The sample holds many counts of this clonotype. V and J are TRBV15 and TRBJ1-2, with a tentative D call TRBD1 (6 bases). V was pared by 0 bases and J by 3 bases, with 17 bases between. Per germline, CDR1 LNHNV and CDR2 YYDKDF (reference sequence). This CDR3 contains 17 residues. The CDR3 is CATSRDYDPPGDYGYTF. CDR3 DNA sequence: TGTGCCACCAGCAGAGATTATGACCCCCCAGGGGACTATGGCTACACCTTC.

V gene TRBV19 combines with J gene TRBJ1-1; D possibly corresponds to TRBD1 (5 bases). Trimming removed 2 bases from V and 0 bases from J, with 7 bases in between. From germline, CDR1 is LNHDA and CDR2 SQIVND (reference sequence). The CDR3 consists of 14 residues. The CDR3 protein is CASSIPGMNTEAFF. In DNA, the CDR3 is TGTGCCAGTAGTATACCAGGGATGAACACTGAAGCTTTCTTT. The full variable domain, completed using reference TRBV19 and TRBJ1-1, is DGGITQSPKYLFRKEGQNVTLSCEQNLNHDAMYWYRQDPGQGLRLIYYSQIVNDFQKGDIAEGYSVSREKKESFPLTVTSAQKNPTAFYLCASSIPGMNTEAFFGQGTRLTVV.

J is TRBJ1-1 and V is TRBV7-2; 8 bases agree with TRBD1. CDR1 and CDR2 (germline): SGHTA, FQGNSA. V was clipped by 5 bases and J by 3 bases; unmatched bases: 5. The CDR3 is made up of 14 amino acids. The CDR3 nucleotides are TGTGCCAGCAGCCAGGGGGCGTTTGACACTGAAGCTTTCTTT. Its protein product is CASSQGAFDTEAFF.

The chain has TRBV19 and TRBJ2-1; no definite D call. Germline V gene data show CDR1 as LNHDA and CDR2 as SQIVND (reference sequence). CDR3 length: 12 amino acids. Trimming took 8 bases from V and 4 from J, leaving 9 bases between them. In DNA form, the CDR3 reads TGTGCCAGTGCGCGATTATACAATGAGCAGTTCTTC. It encodes CASARLYNEQFF.

The chain employs TRBV29-1 and TRBJ2-1; D is uncertain. The germline V gene encodes CDR1 SQVTM and CDR2 ANQGSEA. This CDR3 spans 15 amino acids. V was cut by 2 bases and J by 4 bases, with 15 bases left in between. CDR3 loop: CSVERWSREYNEQFF. The CDR3 DNA reads TGCAGCGTTGAACGGTGGTCCCGTGAGTACAATGAGCAGTTCTTC.

This clonotype was counted a single time. The CDR3 bases are TGTGCCAGCACCCAGACTAGCGGGCCCCAAGAGACCCAGTACTTC. Translating it yields CASTQTSGPQETQYF. The chain combines TRBV7-2 with TRBJ2-5; TRBD2 matches at 10 bases. Germline CDR1 is SGHTA and CDR2 is FQGNSA. The trim removed 7 bases at V and 1 base at J, leaving 6 bases unmatched. This CDR3 comprises 15 residues.

The rearrangement joins TRBV6-1 to TRBJ2-5; weak D call: TRBD2 (6 bases). V was shortened by 6 bases and J by 7 bases, with 21 bases between the two germline ends. CDR1 MNHNS and CDR2 SASEGT come from the germline V gene. The CDR3 totals 15 residues. The CDR3 DNA follows: TGTGCCAGCAGCCGAACCCGGGGAGGCCCTCGGACCCAGTACTTC. As protein: CASSRTRGGPRTQYF.

This clonotype was picked up many times. The rearrangement uses TRBV10-3 and TRBJ2-3, with 13 positions matching TRBD2. This CDR3 is 14 amino acids long. The germline V gene has CDR1 ENHRY and CDR2 SYGVKD. V dropped 10 bases and J dropped 2; count of bases not matched to a gene: 3. The CDR3 DNA is TGTGCCAGTGGGACTAGCGGGAACACAGATACGCAGTATTTT. It yields the protein CASGTSGNTDTQYF.

This chain joins TRBV20-1 and TRBJ1-2; weak D call: TRBD1 (6 bases). V gave up 0 bases and J gave up 7 bases, with 15 bases separating them. CDR1 is DFQATT and CDR2 is SNEGSKA in the germline V gene (reference sequence). The length of the CDR3 is 14 residues. The DNA of the CDR3 is TGCAGTGCTAGAGAGGGGGGCTACGACAGTGGCTACACCTTC. Protein: CSAREGGYDSGYTF.

The gene calls are TRBV28 and TRBJ2-5; D tentatively reads TRBD1 or TRBD2 (5 bases each). CDR1 and CDR2 from the germline V gene are MDHEN and SYDVKM. V lost 5 bases and J 4 bases, leaving 20 bases between the germline ends. This CDR3 is 16 amino acids long. CDR3 nucleotide sequence: TGTGCCAGCAGTCTCCGGCCGGGGACCCCGGCAGAGACCCAGTACTTC. Amino acids: CASSLRPGTPAETQYF. Combining the CDR3 with reference TRBV28 and TRBJ2-5 gives the whole variable domain DVKVTQSSRYLVKRTGEKVFLECVQDMDHENMFWYRQDPGLGLRLIYFSYDVKMKEKGDIPEGYSVSREKKERFSLILESASTNQTSMYLCASSLRPGTPAETQYFGPGTRLLVL.

A few counts support this clonotype. This chain joins TRBV7-9 and TRBJ1-4, with no clear D. V lost 5 bases and J 0 bases, leaving 10 bases between the germline ends. The germline V gene encodes CDR1 SEHNR and CDR2 FQNEAQ (reference sequence). The CDR3 spans 15 residues. In nucleotides, the CDR3 is TGTGCCAGCAGCCGAGAAAGTGCAACTAATGAAAAACTGTTTTTT. Amino acids: CASSRESATNEKLFF.

This clonotype has more than one count but fewer than ten. The rearrangement joins TRBV5-6 to TRBJ2-4, with TRBD2 matching 7 bases. The V segment lost 2 bases and the J segment 6 bases; nucleotides outside the gene matches: 8. The CDR3 extends over 15 amino acids. The germline V gene encodes CDR1 SGHDT and CDR2 YYEEEE. The CDR3 nucleotides are TGTGCCAGCAGCTTTGCTGGGGGGGGAATAAACATTCAGTACTTC. This encodes CASSFAGGGINIQYF.

This clonotype was detected a few times. J is TRBJ2-5 and V is TRBV9; TRBD1 aligns across 7 bases. The V segment lost 2 bases and the J segment 2 bases; nucleotides outside the gene matches: 3. The CDR3 runs to 14 residues. Germline assignment: CDR1 SGDLS and CDR2 YYNGEE. The CDR3 nucleotides are TGTGCCAGCAGCGTGGGGACAGTGCAAGAGACCCAGTACTTC. Protein sequence: CASSVGTVQETQYF.

J is TRBJ2-2 and V is TRBV25-1; no clear D gene. V shed 0 bases and J shed 1 base, with 6 bases lying between them. Per the germline V gene, CDR1 is MGHDK and CDR2 is SYGVNS. This CDR3 spans 15 amino acids. The CDR3 is CASSEYGKNTGELFF. CDR3 coding DNA: TGTGCCAGCAGTGAATATGGGAAGAACACCGGGGAGCTGTTTTTT.

The rearrangement links TRBV7-2 to TRBJ1-2; no clear D. V was shortened by 8 bases and J by 2 bases, with 6 bases between the two germline ends. CDR1 and CDR2 (germline): SGHTA, FQGNSA. The CDR3 is 11 residues long. As DNA, the CDR3 is TGTGCCAGCTACGCGAACTATGGCTACACCTTC. Its protein is CASYANYGYTF.